A single sample is the source of the 3 T cell receptor beta chains below, sequenced in a study of vaccination and CD4 T cells after COVID-19. The treatment was: approximately 9-day PBMC culture with coronavirus spike peptide pools or control peptides (ViraFEST assay). Sequencing of cultured CD4+ T cell DNA used the Oncomine TCR Beta short-read assay. TCRdb re-called the PCR reads through MiXCR, storing one row per CDR3 protein. This sample yields 15,000 or so distinct CDR3 sequences, of which about a third are seen a single time; just over 14% belongs to the top ten. For these TCRs, the target antigens are not known. Sequenced input: cultured CD4+ T cells from blood. Receptors originate from a human donor with COVID-19.

By share of the sample, this clonotype is medium-sized. This rearrangement joins TRBV20-1 to TRBJ2-3; 7 bases line up with TRBD2. The V segment lost 0 bases and the J segment 4 bases; nucleotides outside the gene matches: 4. CDR1 is DFQATT, CDR2 SNEGSKA, per germline (reference sequence). The CDR3 covers 14 residues. The CDR3 coding sequence is TGCAGTGCTAGAGATGGGAGGGAATCAGATACGCAGTATTTT. Its translation is CSARDGRESDTQYF.

This clonotype has a handful of counts. The chain employs TRBV2 and TRBJ1-1; D is possibly TRBD1 (5 bases). Germline CDR1 SNHLY, CDR2 FYNNEI. CDR3 length: 14 amino acids. V shed 2 bases and J shed 1 base, with 8 bases lying between them. CDR3 region: CASSERQGNTEAFF. The CDR3 DNA reads TGTGCCAGCAGTGAAAGGCAGGGGAACACTGAAGCTTTCTTT.

This clonotype was counted only a few times. The gene calls are TRBV6-5 and TRBJ1-1; 7 bases are a match to TRBD1. Germline lookup yields CDR1 MNHEY and CDR2 SVGAGI. V was clipped by 2 bases and J by 4 bases; unmatched bases: 7. CDR3 length: 15 amino acids. This chain's CDR3 is CASSYDRQGSTEAFF. CDR3 DNA: TGTGCCAGCAGTTACGATCGACAGGGCTCCACTGAAGCTTTCTTT.